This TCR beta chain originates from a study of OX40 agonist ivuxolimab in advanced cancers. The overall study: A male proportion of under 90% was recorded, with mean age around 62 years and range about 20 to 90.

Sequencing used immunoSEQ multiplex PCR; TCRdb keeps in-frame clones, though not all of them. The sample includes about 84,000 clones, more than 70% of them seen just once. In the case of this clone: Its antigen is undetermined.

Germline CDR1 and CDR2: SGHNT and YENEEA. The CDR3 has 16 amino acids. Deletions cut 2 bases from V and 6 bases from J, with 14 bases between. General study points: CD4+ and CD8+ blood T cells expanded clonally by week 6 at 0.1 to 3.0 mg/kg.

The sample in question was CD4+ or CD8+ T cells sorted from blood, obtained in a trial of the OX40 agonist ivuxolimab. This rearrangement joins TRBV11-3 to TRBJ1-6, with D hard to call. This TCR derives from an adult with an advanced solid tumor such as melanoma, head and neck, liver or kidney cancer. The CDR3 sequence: CASSLYLNRSNSPLHF. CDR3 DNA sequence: TGTGCCAGCAGCTTATATCTGAATCGCTCTAATTCACCCCTCCACTTT. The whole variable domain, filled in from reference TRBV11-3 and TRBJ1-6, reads EAGVVQSPRYKIIEKKQPVAFWCNPISGHNTLYWYLQNLGQGPELLIRYENEEAVDDSQLPKDRFSAERLKGVDSTLKIQPAELGDSAVYLCASSLYLNRSNSPLHFGNGTRLTVT.